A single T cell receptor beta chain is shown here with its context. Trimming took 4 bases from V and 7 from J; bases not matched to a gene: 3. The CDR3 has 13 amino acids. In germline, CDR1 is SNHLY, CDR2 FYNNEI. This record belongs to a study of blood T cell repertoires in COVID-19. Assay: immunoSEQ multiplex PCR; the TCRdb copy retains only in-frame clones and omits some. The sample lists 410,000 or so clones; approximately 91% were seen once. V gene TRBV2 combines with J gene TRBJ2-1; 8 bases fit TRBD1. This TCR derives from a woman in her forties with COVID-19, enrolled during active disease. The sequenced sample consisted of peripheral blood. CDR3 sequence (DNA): TGTGCCAGCAGTGGGACAGGGTTGAATGAGCAGTTCTTC. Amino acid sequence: CASSGTGLNEQFF.